The T cell receptor (beta chain) under discussion was sequenced for a study of T cells in localized non-small cell lung cancer (dated by TCRdb to 2018 to 2021). With respect to the entire study: Comparing tumors with uninvolved tumor-adjacent lungs, the study looked at the T cell repertoires of around 250 patients with early-stage NSCLC. The cohort comprised some 240 treatment-naïve NSCLC patients with resected, localized lung tumors. The mean age of the NSCLC patients was about 70 years, with about 120 men and 100 to 110 women.

The immunoSEQ Assay was used to sequence TCR beta CDR3 regions from DNA. Under the source paper's analysis protocol: T cell density was computed as TCR beta template counts normalized to usable DNA estimated by amplifying housekeeping genes. Richness was estimated using the preseqR package, with extrapolation to 400,000 templates for PBMC samples and to 120,000 templates for tissue samples. Clonality was defined as one minus Pielou's evenness. Tissue-enriched TCRs were identified by differential abundance testing using productive amino-acid clonotypes, minimum total count 5 and alpha 0.1. The Jaccard Index and the Morisita Overlap Index were used to measure repertoire overlap between compartments. GLIPH grouped TCR beta CDR3s together with public tetramer-defined viral CDR3s, and a viral motif had to include at least three viral sequences and also show V-gene enrichment. TCRdb took this table from immuneACCESS and kept in-frame rearrangements with V and J called. Such tables lack part of the clones; where checked against another copy, unresolved V genes explain under half of the gap, and the rest is unexplained. V and J calls plus clone size are reproduced from that table; the DNA served to infer D and trimming. This sample is represented by roughly 35,000 clones; approximately 92% of them were singletons. The biggest ten clones account for around 2.1% of the sample.

At diagnosis, tumor, uninvolved tumor-adjacent lung and peripheral blood were collected and then preserved as a mix of FFPE and fresh-frozen material. Blood samples were analyzed as peripheral blood mononuclear cells for TCR repertoire profiling. About this clone itself: It lacks a known antigen. No much larger clone exists at a distance of one base, and base qualities are not known.

Relative to germline, V is 8 bases shorter and J is 0 bases shorter, with 15 bases between their ends. CDR1 is given as ENHRY and CDR2 as SYGVKD, both from the germline V gene. Spanning cysteine to phenylalanine, the CDR3 consists of 15 amino acids. Only the CDR3 DNA stays, 45 bases, in frame from base 1. General conclusions and limits of the study: A median of around 50 of the top 100 tumor clones turned up in the paired uninvolved adjacent lung, and fewer than 35 of those clones also ranked among the top 100 of that same adjacent lung. Higher T cell density in blood was associated with longer overall survival, whereas higher clonality in adjacent lung was associated with shorter survival. Because multi-region tumor sequencing was not done, intratumor heterogeneity could not be ruled out. Uninvolved tumor-adjacent lung showed the highest T cell clonality, higher than tumor, which suggests more focused antigenic responses in the uninvolved tumor-adjacent lung. Because of the exploratory design, TCR variables were selected using unadjusted p-values without false-discovery rate correction.

The chain joins TRBV10-3 to TRBJ2-3, and the D gene may be TRBD2, 6 bases matching. The clonotype originates from a female donor older than 55 with stage I lung adenocarcinoma. Material: peripheral blood, obtained before any cancer treatment. The CDR3 amino acid sequence is: CAIGERGGSTDTQYF. The nucleotide sequence reads as follows: TGTGCCATCGGGGAGCGTGGGGGGAGCACAGATACGCAGTATTTT.